The 31 T cell receptor beta chains given below trace back to one sample, sequenced in a study of blood T cell repertoires in COVID-19. Generated by immunoSEQ multiplex PCR, the TCRdb table keeps only in-frame clones and is missing some. The sample lists over 45,000 clones; roughly 85% were seen once. Input material: peripheral blood. The receptors were sampled from a human donor in a cohort sampled during active COVID-19.

The rearrangement uses TRBV7-6 and TRBJ2-7; 8 bases line up with TRBD2. Germline V gene lookup returns CDR1 SGHVS and CDR2 FNYEAQ. V was pared by 0 bases and J by 6 bases, with 7 bases of the junction left unmatched. There are 15 residues in the CDR3. The DNA of the CDR3 is TGTGCCAGCAGCTTAGCGAATGCGGGAGGAGGCGAGCAGTACTTC. Amino acids: CASSLANAGGGEQYF.

This clone was seen a single time. This chain links TRBV3-1 (or the pseudogene TRBV3-2) with TRBJ2-2; 8 positions agree with TRBD1. V lost 6 bases to trimming and J lost 5 bases; unmatched junction nucleotides: 17. This CDR3 is built from 18 residues. Germline V CDR1 and CDR2: LGHDT, YNNKEL (reference sequence). Written as DNA, the CDR3 is TGTGCCAGCAGGCCGATAGAGGGGGACAGGAGAATTACCGGGGAGCTGTTTTTT. Encoded protein: CASRPIEGDRRITGELFF.

V and J are TRBV3-1 (or the pseudogene TRBV3-2) and TRBJ2-5; 13 nucleotides agree with TRBD2. Per the germline V gene, CDR1 is LGHDT and CDR2 is YNNKEL (reference sequence). V shed 1 base, J shed 5 bases, and the junction held 4 bases outside the gene matches. The CDR3 totals 16 residues. The CDR3: CASSQAGLAGYETQYF. The CDR3 DNA is TGTGCCAGCAGCCAAGCGGGACTAGCGGGATATGAGACCCAGTACTTC.

The chain recombines TRBV19 with TRBJ1-5; TRBD1 is a possible D gene (6 bases). Germline assignment: CDR1 LNHDA and CDR2 SQIVND (reference sequence). CDR3 length: 14 amino acids. V shed 4 bases and J shed 6 bases, with 13 bases lying between them. The CDR3 coding sequence is TGTGCCAGTAGTACCCGAACAGGGCCTCAGCCCCAGCATTTT. This sequence encodes CASSTRTGPQPQHF.

The chain couples TRBV5-6 to TRBJ2-7; TRBD2 might be the D (6 bases). Trimming took 2 bases from V and 2 from J, leaving 17 bases between them. There are 16 residues in the CDR3. Germline V gives CDR1 SGHDT, CDR2 YYEEEE. CDR3 in amino acids: CASSLGGWDFTYEQYF. The CDR3, as DNA: TGTGCCAGCAGCTTAGGCGGATGGGACTTTACCTACGAGCAGTACTTC.

The CDR3, as DNA: TGTGCCAGCAGCCCGGACAGGGACGCCTATGGCTACACCTTC. Encoded protein: CASSPDRDAYGYTF. The chain combines TRBV5-4 with TRBJ1-2; 8 bases fit TRBD1. This CDR3 contains 14 residues. Germline CDR1 is SGHNT and CDR2 is YYREEE (reference sequence). V shed 4 bases and J 4 bases; nucleotides not matched to a gene: 6.

The rearrangement links TRBV9 to TRBJ2-6; D possibly corresponds to TRBD1 (5 bases). Germline CDR1 and CDR2: SGDLS and YYNGEE. V was shortened by 4 bases and J by 0 bases, with 14 bases between the two germline ends. The CDR3 is 17 amino acids. In DNA, the CDR3 is TGTGCCAGCAGCTGGGGCCCTGAAGGCTCTGGGGCCAACGTCCTGACTTTC. Protein: CASSWGPEGSGANVLTF.

The genes are TRBV10-3 and TRBJ1-1; a possible D gene is TRBD1 (5 bases). Trimming pared 7 bases from V and 0 bases from J, leaving 9 bases between. The CDR3 contains 13 residues. Germline V gene data show CDR1 as ENHRY and CDR2 as SYGVKD. CDR3: CAITRQLNTEAFF. As DNA, the CDR3 is TGTGCCATCACTAGACAGCTGAACACTGAAGCTTTCTTT.

V gene TRBV20-1 combines with J gene TRBJ2-2, with D perhaps matching TRBD2 (5 bases). V gave up 3 bases and J gave up 0 bases, with 8 bases separating them. The CDR3 length is 14 residues. Germline V CDR1 and CDR2: DFQATT, SNEGSKA (reference sequence). The DNA for the CDR3 is TGCAGTGCTAGTCCGGGAACGAACACCGGGGAGCTGTTTTTT. Translated, it gives CSASPGTNTGELFF.

This clone was picked up one time. The rearrangement joins TRBV3-1 (or the pseudogene TRBV3-2) to TRBJ2-3; 11 positions agree with TRBD2. Germline V gives CDR1 LGHDT, CDR2 YNNKEL (reference sequence). V gave up 1 base and J gave up 0 bases; unmatched junction bases: 6. This CDR3 region has 18 residues. CDR3 nucleotides: TGTGCCAGCAGCCAAGCCCGGATAGCGGGAGGGAGCACAGATACGCAGTATTTT. Encoded protein: CASSQARIAGGSTDTQYF.

This clone has a single count. The chain joins TRBV11-1 to TRBJ1-1; no firm D call. V was shortened by 3 bases and J by 2 bases, with 4 bases between the two germline ends. The germline V gene encodes CDR1 SGHAT and CDR2 FQDESV (reference sequence). This CDR3 has 12 residues. The CDR3 DNA reads as TGTGCCAGCAGCTTCACTAACACTGAAGCTTTCTTT. Translating gives CASSFTNTEAFF.

This clone has more than one count but fewer than ten. The chain is built from TRBV15 and TRBJ1-1, with D perhaps TRBD1 (5 bases). This CDR3 is built from 15 residues. Per the germline V gene, CDR1 is LNHNV and CDR2 is YYDKDF (reference sequence). Between the trimmed V and J ends, which lost 3 bases and 5 bases, there was a span of 16 bases. The CDR3 nucleotides read TGTGCCACCAGCAGGCGGGACCCCCGGGAAACTGAAGCTTTCTTT. This translates into CATSRRDPRETEAFF.

This clone was detected only a few times. The genes are TRBV15 and TRBJ1-2; no firm D call. Germline CDR1 LNHNV, CDR2 YYDKDF (reference sequence). With 2 bases removed from V and 4 bases from J, the gap between germline ends came to 11 bases. The CDR3 consists of 14 residues. The CDR3 loop reads CATSRNRRVYGYTF. CDR3 in DNA: TGTGCCACCAGCAGAAATAGACGGGTCTATGGCTACACCTTC. Variable domain in full (rest from reference TRBV15 and TRBJ1-2): DAMVIQNPRYQVTQFGKPVTLSCSQTLNHNVMYWYQQKSSQAPKLLFHYYDKDFNNEADTPDNFQSRRPNTSFCFLDIRSPGLGDTAMYLCATSRNRRVYGYTFGSGTRLTVV.

CDR3 coding DNA: TGTGCCAGCAGTTTGGGGGTCAGCGGGGTACCCTACGAGCAGTACTTC. Amino acid sequence: CASSLGVSGVPYEQYF. The chain couples TRBV28 to TRBJ2-7; 7 bases agree with TRBD2. In germline, CDR1 is MDHEN, CDR2 SYDVKM. This CDR3 contains 16 residues. V lost 3 bases, J lost 2 bases, and 10 bases stayed unmatched.

The J gene is TRBJ2-2, the V gene TRBV10-2; D not resolved. The germline CDR1 and CDR2 sequences are WSHSY and SAAADI. Trimming took 7 bases from V and 10 from J, leaving 13 bases between them. The CDR3 loop spans 12 amino acids. The CDR3: CASTLGRVELFF. The CDR3 DNA sequence: TGCGCCAGCACCTTAGGCCGGGTGGAGCTGTTTTTT.

The J gene is TRBJ2-7, the V gene TRBV3-1 (or the pseudogene TRBV3-2); D is possibly TRBD2 (6 bases). The V gene's germline CDR1 is LGHDT and CDR2 YNNKEL (reference sequence). V was clipped by 4 bases and J by 3 bases, with 13 bases between them. CDR3 length: 14 amino acids. This CDR3 reads CASSLPGLIYEQYF. The CDR3 DNA sequence: TGTGCCAGCAGCCTACCGGGACTTATCTACGAGCAGTACTTC.

This clone was found a few times. The CDR3 reads CASSVEGESYEQYF. The CDR3 bases are TGTGCCAGCAGCGTAGAGGGGGAATCCTACGAGCAGTACTTC. This rearrangement joins TRBV9 to TRBJ2-7; D is perhaps TRBD1 (6 bases). The CDR3 totals 14 residues. Trimming shortened V by 0 bases and J by 1 base, and 8 bases separated the two germline ends. Germline CDR1 reads SGDLS; CDR2 reads YYNGEE.

The V and J genes are TRBV4-3 and TRBJ2-7; D is perhaps TRBD2 (5 bases). Trimming shortened V by 0 bases and J by 6 bases, and 15 bases separated the two germline ends. The germline V gene encodes CDR1 LGHNA and CDR2 YSLEER. This CDR3 has 15 residues. Here the CDR3 reads CASSQEISASREQYF. As DNA, the CDR3 is TGCGCCAGCAGCCAAGAGATCTCCGCTAGCCGCGAGCAGTACTTC.

The genes are TRBV19 and TRBJ2-3; TRBD2 matches 12 bases. The V segment lost 7 bases and the J segment 6 bases; nucleotides outside the gene matches: 8. This CDR3 is 15 amino acids long. Germline V lookup: CDR1 LNHDA, CDR2 SQIVND (reference sequence). The CDR3 here is CASNPGLAGRDTQYF. CDR3 DNA sequence: TGTGCCAGTAACCCCGGACTAGCGGGGAGGGATACGCAGTATTTT.

The rearrangement links TRBV7-2 to TRBJ2-5; D call uncertain. Germline CDR1 is SGHTA and CDR2 is FQGNSA. Trimming pared 1 base from V and 5 bases from J, leaving 11 bases between. The CDR3 is 14 residues long. The CDR3 DNA follows: TGTGCCAGCAGCTTAGGGGCAGCTTACGAGACCCAGTACTTC. Amino acids: CASSLGAAYETQYF.

This clone occurred a few times. CDR3: CAWSVGRQGHRGTTF. The CDR3 DNA sequence: TGTGCCTGGAGTGTAGGGAGACAGGGCCACCGAGGGACCACCTTC. V usage is TRBV30 and J usage is TRBJ1-2; 7 nucleotides match TRBD1. V lost 0 bases, J lost 13 bases, and 17 bases stayed unmatched. Germline assignment: CDR1 GTSNPN and CDR2 SVGIG (reference sequence). This CDR3 has 15 residues. Drawing the rest from reference TRBV30 and TRBJ1-2, the complete variable domain is SQTIHQWPATLVQPVGSPLSLECTVEGTSNPNLYWYRQAAGRGLQLLFYSVGIGQISSEVPQNLSASRPQDRQFILSSKKLLLSDSGFYLCAWSVGRQGHRGTTFGSGTRLTVV.

The genes are TRBV5-6 and TRBJ2-3; TRBD2 matches at 8 bases. The ends lost 6 bases at V and 4 bases at J; junction bases unmatched: 7. Germline lookup yields CDR1 SGHDT and CDR2 YYEEEE. The CDR3 covers 14 residues. The CDR3 reads CASNPGLVSDTQYF. CDR3 DNA: TGTGCCAGCAACCCGGGACTAGTGTCAGATACGCAGTATTTT.

The chain couples TRBV29-1 to TRBJ2-7; perhaps TRBD1 as D (5 bases). This CDR3 has 12 amino acids. V was pared by 5 bases and J by 3 bases, with 11 bases between. Germline lookup yields CDR1 SQVTM and CDR2 ANQGSEA. The chain's CDR3 is CSVRQTGYEQYF. Written as DNA, the CDR3 is TGCAGCGTTCGACAGACGGGCTACGAGCAGTACTTC.

The genes are TRBV7-9 and TRBJ1-2; no reliable D call. V was pared by 3 bases and J by 0 bases, with 8 bases between. CDR1 and CDR2 from the germline V gene are SEHNR and FQNEAQ (reference sequence). CDR3 length: 14 amino acids. The CDR3 region is CASSFSTANYGYTF. In nucleotides, the CDR3 is TGTGCCAGCAGCTTTAGCACGGCTAACTATGGCTACACCTTC.

V and J are TRBV24-1 and TRBJ1-1; perhaps TRBD1 as D (5 bases). The CDR3 has 15 residues. Germline CDR1 reads KGHDR; CDR2 reads SFDVKD. V was trimmed by 6 bases and J by 0 bases, leaving 13 bases between them. The CDR3 DNA reads as TGTGCCACCAGTCGATCTACAGGTTTGAACACTGAAGCTTTCTTT. Translating it yields CATSRSTGLNTEAFF.

The V gene is TRBV7-8, the J gene TRBJ2-3; D is unresolved. The ends were cut back, 2 bases at V and 2 bases at J, with 8 bases in the middle. CDR1 SGHVS and CDR2 FQNEAQ come from the germline V gene. This CDR3 is 14 amino acids long. The CDR3, as DNA: TGTGCCAGCAGCTTAATGCTAGACACAGATACGCAGTATTTT. It translates to CASSLMLDTDTQYF.

The chain couples TRBV4-1 to TRBJ1-1; D unclear. V was clipped by 0 bases and J by 0 bases, with 8 bases between them. CDR3 length: 15 residues. Per the germline V gene, CDR1 is MGHRA and CDR2 is YSYEKL. The CDR3 coding sequence is TGCGCCAGCAGCCAAGAGGGAGTTATGAACACTGAAGCTTTCTTT. Its protein is CASSQEGVMNTEAFF.

This clone was detected only once. The gene calls are TRBV4-3 and TRBJ2-1; TRBD2 matches at 16 bases. CDR1 is LGHNA and CDR2 is YSLEER in the germline V gene. The CDR3 covers 21 residues. V lost 0 bases to trimming and J lost 7 bases; unmatched junction nucleotides: 15. The chain's CDR3 is CASSQDPGTSGRVGIRNEQFF. CDR3 sequence (DNA): TGCGCCAGCAGCCAAGACCCGGGGACTAGCGGGAGGGTAGGTATTAGAAATGAGCAGTTCTTC.

The rearrangement uses TRBV6-6 and TRBJ1-5, with TRBD1 identical over 7 bases. This CDR3 has 19 residues. V trimming: 5 bases; J trimming: 11 bases; junction bases outside the gene matches: 27. Looked up from germline, CDR1 is MNHNY and CDR2 is SVGAGI (reference sequence). In DNA form, the CDR3 reads TGTGCCAGCAGTCCCAGGGGCGATTCAGGGGGGCGCGTTTACAGGGCCCAGCATTTT. It translates to CASSPRGDSGGRVYRAQHF.

The V call is TRBV10-3, the J call TRBJ2-7; 12 positions agree with TRBD2. The CDR3 loop spans 15 amino acids. Germline V gives CDR1 ENHRY, CDR2 SYGVKD. V was clipped by 3 bases and J by 4 bases; unmatched bases: 4. For the CDR3, the DNA is TGTGCCATCAGTGAACGACTAGCGGGAGCGTACGAGCAGTACTTC. This gives the protein CAISERLAGAYEQYF.

The chain recombines TRBV2 with TRBJ1-5; D not certain. The germline gives CDR1 SNHLY, CDR2 FYNNEI. CDR3 length equals 16 residues. V lost 7 bases and J 0 bases, leaving 16 bases between the germline ends. The CDR3 DNA follows: TGTGCCAGCAAGGCCTTAGAGGGCGCTAGCAATCAGCCCCAGCATTTT. It codes for CASKALEGASNQPQHF.